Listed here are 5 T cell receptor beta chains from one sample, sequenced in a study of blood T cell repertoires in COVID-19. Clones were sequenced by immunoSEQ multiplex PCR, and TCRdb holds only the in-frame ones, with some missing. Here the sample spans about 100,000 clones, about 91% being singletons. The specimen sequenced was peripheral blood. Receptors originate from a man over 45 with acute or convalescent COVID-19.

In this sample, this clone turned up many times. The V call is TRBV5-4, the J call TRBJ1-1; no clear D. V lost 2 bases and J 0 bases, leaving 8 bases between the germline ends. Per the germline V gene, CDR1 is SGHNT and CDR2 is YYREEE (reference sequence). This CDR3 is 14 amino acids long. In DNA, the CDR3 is TGTGCCAGCAGCTTCTACGCGGTGAACACTGAAGCTTTCTTT. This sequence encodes CASSFYAVNTEAFF.

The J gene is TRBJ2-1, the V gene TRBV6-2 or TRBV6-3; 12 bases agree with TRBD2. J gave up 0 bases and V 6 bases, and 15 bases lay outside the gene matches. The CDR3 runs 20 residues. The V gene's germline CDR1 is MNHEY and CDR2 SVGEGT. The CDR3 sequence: CASSILPTSGGPSSYNEQFF. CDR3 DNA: TGTGCCAGCAGCATACTGCCGACTAGCGGGGGCCCGAGCTCCTACAATGAGCAGTTCTTC.

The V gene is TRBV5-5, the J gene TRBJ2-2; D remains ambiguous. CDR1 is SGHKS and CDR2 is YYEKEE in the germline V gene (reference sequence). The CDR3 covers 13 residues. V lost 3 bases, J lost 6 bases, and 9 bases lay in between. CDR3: CASSYNLPGELFF. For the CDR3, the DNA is TGTGCCAGCAGCTACAATCTCCCCGGGGAGCTGTTTTTT.

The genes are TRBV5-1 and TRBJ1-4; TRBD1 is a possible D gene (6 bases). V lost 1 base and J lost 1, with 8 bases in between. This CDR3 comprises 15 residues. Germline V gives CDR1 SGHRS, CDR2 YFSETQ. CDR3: CASSLFRGTNEKLFF. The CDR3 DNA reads TGCGCCAGCAGCTTGTTCAGGGGAACTAATGAAAAACTGTTTTTT.

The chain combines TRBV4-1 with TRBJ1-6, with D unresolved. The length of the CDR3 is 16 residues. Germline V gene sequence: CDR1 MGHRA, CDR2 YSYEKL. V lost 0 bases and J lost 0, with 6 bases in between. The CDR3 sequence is CASSQEPSSYNSPLHF. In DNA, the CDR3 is TGCGCCAGCAGCCAAGAACCGAGCTCCTATAATTCACCCCTCCACTTT.